This T cell receptor beta chain was profiled in a study of shared clonotypes between healthy human individuals. As for the study in general: A donor's plate count was three for CD4 naive and three for CD4 memory; CD8 naive had two and CD8 memory one.

Comments on this clone: What it binds is not known.

Per the original methods: ImmunoSEQ supplied junction-only sequences lacking quality scores, so filtering was different. Only in-frame clones appear in the TCRdb table, and some are missing; sequencing was by immunoSEQ multiplex PCR. That table supplies the V and J calls and clone size; D and trimming were determined from the DNA. This table has some 650,000 clones, around 97% appearing once. Trimming left V 5 bases short and J 3 bases short, with 11 bases between. The CDR3 spans 14 residues. Per germline, CDR1 MDHEN and CDR2 SYDVKM. General observations from the study: With four donors compared, 5% to 5.5% of naive CD4 clonotypes were shared. Sampling was confined to blood; repertoires within tissues likely differ.

Sequencing input: naive CD4+ T cells sorted from blood. Subset indicated: CD45RA+ positively selected. The chain joins TRBV28 to TRBJ1-5, with D possibly TRBD1 on 5 matching bases. This TCR came from a woman aged 25-40 years in good health. The DNA of the CDR3 is TGTGCCAGCAGTGACGACAGCTCCAATCAGCCCCAGCATTTT. This translates into CASSDDSSNQPQHF.